This T cell receptor beta chain was captured in a study of shared clonotypes between healthy human individuals. CDR1 is LNHDA, CDR2 SQIVND, per germline (reference sequence). The CDR3 loop spans 14 amino acids. V lost 4 bases to trimming and J lost 0 bases, with 10 bases between them. Profiling relied on immunoSEQ multiplex PCR, and the TCRdb table lists in-frame clones only, not all of them. The data show over 400,000 clones, with over 70% seen just once and roughly an eighth held by the top ten. This clone appeared a few times. V usage is TRBV19 and J usage is TRBJ2-7; TRBD1 is a possible D gene (6 bases). This clonotype was sampled from a middle-aged woman in good health. Some clones in this sample may be carry-over from other donors' samples. Sequencing was done on a sample of PBMCs. As DNA, the CDR3 is TGTGCCAGTAGTACGTGGGGACACTCCTACGAGCAGTACTTC. Its translation: CASSTWGHSYEQYF.